The clone carrying this T cell receptor (beta chain) has just a few counts. TCRdb redid the calling of the RT-PCR reads with MiXCR, one entry per CDR3 protein. The sample records more than 600,000 distinct CDR3 sequences, 14% being singletons. The CDR3 extends over 14 amino acids. The germline CDR1 and CDR2 sequences are SGDLS and YYNGEE. The V and J ends lost 1 base and 7 bases respectively, with 12 bases between them. Sequencing was carried out using memory CD4+ T cells from blood. The TCR sequence derives from a female donor in good health, serving as a healthy control. V gene TRBV9 combines with J gene TRBJ1-5; a weak D match, TRBD1 (5 bases). The CDR3 spells CASSVQGQGQPQHF. The CDR3 DNA follows: TGTGCCAGCAGCGTACAGGGTCAAGGACAGCCCCAGCATTTT.